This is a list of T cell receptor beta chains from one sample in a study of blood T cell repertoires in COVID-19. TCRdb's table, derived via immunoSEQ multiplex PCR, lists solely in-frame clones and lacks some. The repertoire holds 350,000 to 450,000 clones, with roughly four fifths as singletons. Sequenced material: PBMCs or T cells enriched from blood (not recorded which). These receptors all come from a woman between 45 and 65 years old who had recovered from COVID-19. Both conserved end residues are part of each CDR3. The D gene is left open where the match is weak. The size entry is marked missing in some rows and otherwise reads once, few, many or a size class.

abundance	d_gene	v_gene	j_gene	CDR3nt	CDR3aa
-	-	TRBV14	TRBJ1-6	TGTGCCAGCAGCCAACGCAGGGCTAATTCACCCCTCCACTTT	CASSQRRANSPLHF
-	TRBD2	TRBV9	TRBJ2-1	TGTGCCAGCAGCGTAGCCCCTCTAGCGGGAGGAGGATATGAGCAGTTCTTC	CASSVAPLAGGGYEQFF
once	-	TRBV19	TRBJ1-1	TGTGCCAGTAGCCTAATGGGGGGCACTGAAGCTTTCTTT	CASSLMGGTEAFF
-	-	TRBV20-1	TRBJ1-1	TGCAGTGCTAGTCTATTCGCGCGTTCTGAAGCTTTCTTT	CSASLFARSEAFF
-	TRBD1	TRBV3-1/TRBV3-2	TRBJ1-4	TGTGCCAGCAGCCAAGGGGACAGCGATGAAAAACTGTTTTTT	CASSQGDSDEKLFF
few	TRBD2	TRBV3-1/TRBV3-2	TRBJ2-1	TGTGCCAGCAGCCAAACCAGACTAGCGGGGGCTTACAATGAGCAGTTCTTC	CASSQTRLAGAYNEQFF
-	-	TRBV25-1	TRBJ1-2	TGTGCCAGCAGCGGGACATACTATGGCTACACCTTC	CASSGTYYGYTF
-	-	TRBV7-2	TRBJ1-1	TGTGCCAGCAGCTTGGGGCATCTCCCTGAAGCTTTCTTT	CASSLGHLPEAFF
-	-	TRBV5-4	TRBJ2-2	TGTGCCAGCAGCTTGTTTACTGGTCACACCGGGGAGCTGTTTTTT	CASSLFTGHTGELFF
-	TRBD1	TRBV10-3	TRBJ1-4	TGTGCCATCAGTGAGTCAACGCGGACAGGGGGTGAAAAACTGTTTTTT	CAISESTRTGGEKLFF
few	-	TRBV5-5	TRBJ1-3	TGTGCCAGCAGCTTGGGAGCGGCTGGAAACACCATATATTTT	CASSLGAAGNTIYF
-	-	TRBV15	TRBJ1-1	TGTGCCACCAGCAGAGAGGGCAGGGTGAGTACTGAAGCTTTCTTT	CATSREGRVSTEAFF
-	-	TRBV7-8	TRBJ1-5	TGTGCCAGCAGCTTCTCTAGCAATCAGCCCCAGCATTTT	CASSFSSNQPQHF
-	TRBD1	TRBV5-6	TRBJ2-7	TGTGCCAGCAGCTTGAACCGGGACAGGGGCTACGAGCAGTACTTC	CASSLNRDRGYEQYF
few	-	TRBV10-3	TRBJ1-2	TGTGCCATTCCCTCCGCGGGGCAACCTAACTATGGCTACACCTTC	CAIPSAGQPNYGYTF
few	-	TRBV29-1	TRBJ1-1	TGCAGCGCAGTAAGGCGGATGAACACTGAAGCTTTCTTT	CSAVRRMNTEAFF
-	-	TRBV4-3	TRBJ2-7	TGCGCCAGCAGCCAAGATGACAAAAACTACGAGCAGTACTTC	CASSQDDKNYEQYF
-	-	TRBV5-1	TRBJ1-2	TGCGCCAGCAGCCCGGGACAAAACCTTCCCTCTAACTATGGCTACACCTTC	CASSPGQNLPSNYGYTF
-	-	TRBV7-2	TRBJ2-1	TGTGCCAGCAGCTTAGCGGGGGCGCGTGAGCAGTTCTTC	CASSLAGAREQFF
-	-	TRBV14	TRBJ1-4	TGTGCCAGCAGCCAAGATCCTTGGTCGGCTAATGAAAAACTGTTTTTT	CASSQDPWSANEKLFF
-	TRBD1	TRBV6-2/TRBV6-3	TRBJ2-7	TGTGCCAGCAGTTGGACAGGGCCCACCTACGAGCAGTACTTC	CASSWTGPTYEQYF
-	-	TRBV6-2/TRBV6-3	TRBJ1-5	TGTGCCAGCAGTCACCCCGGGACACTGAGCAATCAGCCCCAGCATTTT	CASSHPGTLSNQPQHF
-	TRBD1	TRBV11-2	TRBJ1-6	TGTGCCAGCAGCTTAGGTGGGGAAAACAGGGGGCGCAATTCACCCCTCCACTTT	CASSLGGENRGRNSPLHF
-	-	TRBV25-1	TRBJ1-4	TGTGCCAGCAGTGGAGCGGATTATAGGGATGAAAAACTGTTTTTT	CASSGADYRDEKLFF
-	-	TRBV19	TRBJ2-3	TGTGCCAGTAGTATTATGGTCGGGACAGATACGCAGTATTTT	CASSIMVGTDTQYF
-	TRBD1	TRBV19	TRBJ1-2	TGTGCCAGTAGGCCGAGACAGGGGGACATACTGAAAGGCCTAAACTATGGCTACACCTTC	CASRPRQGDILKGLNYGYTF
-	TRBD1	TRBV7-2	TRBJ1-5	TGTGCCAGCAGCTTAGGGAGGGGGCTTGATCAGCCCCAGCATTTT	CASSLGRGLDQPQHF
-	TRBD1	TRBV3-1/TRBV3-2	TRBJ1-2	TGTGCCAGCAGCCAACCCGGGACAGGGATCTATGGCTACACCTTC	CASSQPGTGIYGYTF
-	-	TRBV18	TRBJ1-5	TGTGCCAGCTCACCCTCGGGGTTTCAGCCCCAGCATTTT	CASSPSGFQPQHF
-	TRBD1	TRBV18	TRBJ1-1	TGTGCCAGCTCACCCAACAGGGGGCTCTCTGAAGCTTTCTTT	CASSPNRGLSEAFF
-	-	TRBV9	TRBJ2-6	TGTGCCAGCAGCCTCGAAGGGGGGGCGCGTGGGGCCAACGTCCTGACTTTC	CASSLEGGARGANVLTF
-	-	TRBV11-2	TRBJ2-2	TGTGCCAGCAGCCCTGGGGCATCGCCGAACACCGGGGAGCTGTTTTTT	CASSPGASPNTGELFF
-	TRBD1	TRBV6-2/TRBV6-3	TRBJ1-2	TGTGCCAGCAGTAGGGGGCGCCACTATGGCTACACCTTC	CASSRGRHYGYTF
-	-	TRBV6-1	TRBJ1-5	TGTGCCAGCAGTGGCGGGGACCTATATAGCAATCAGCCCCAGCATTTT	CASSGGDLYSNQPQHF
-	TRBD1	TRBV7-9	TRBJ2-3	TGTGCCAGCAGCTTAATATTGGGACAGAACGGTATGGATACGCAGTATTTT	CASSLILGQNGMDTQYF
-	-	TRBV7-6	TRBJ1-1	TGTGCCAGCAGCTTATGGCCAGGGACTGGAAACACTGAAGCTTTCTTT	CASSLWPGTGNTEAFF
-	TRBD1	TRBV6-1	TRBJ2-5	TGTGCCAGCAGTACACAGGGGCCCCAGTACTTC	CASSTQGPQYF
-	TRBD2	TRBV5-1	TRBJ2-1	TGCGCCAGCAGTCGGGAGGCGATCAATGAGCAGTTCTTC	CASSREAINEQFF